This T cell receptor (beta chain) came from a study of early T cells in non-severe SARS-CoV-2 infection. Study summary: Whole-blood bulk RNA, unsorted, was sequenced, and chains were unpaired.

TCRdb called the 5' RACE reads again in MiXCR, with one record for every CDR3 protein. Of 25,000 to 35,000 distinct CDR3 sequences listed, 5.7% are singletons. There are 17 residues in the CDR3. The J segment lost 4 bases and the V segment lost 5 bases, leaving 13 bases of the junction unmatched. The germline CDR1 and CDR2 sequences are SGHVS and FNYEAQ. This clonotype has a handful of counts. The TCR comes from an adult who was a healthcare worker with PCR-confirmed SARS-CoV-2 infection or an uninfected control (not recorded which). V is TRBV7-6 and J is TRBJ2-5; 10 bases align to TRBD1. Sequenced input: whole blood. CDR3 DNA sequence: TGTGCCAGCAGCCCCGAGGGTTGGAGGACAGGGGGAGAGACCCAGTACTTC. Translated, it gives CASSPEGWRTGGETQYF.